The T cell receptor beta chain described here comes from a study of cytomegalovirus exposure and HLA in healthy donors. The PCR contained 60 Vbeta and 13 Jbeta primers. Measured with immunoSEQ multiplex PCR; TCRdb has only the in-frame clones, and not every one. Here the sample spans about 170,000 clones, around 76% being singletons. With V trimmed by 5 bases and J by 0 bases, 11 bases remained unmatched. Per the germline V gene, CDR1 is MNHEY and CDR2 is SMNVEV (reference sequence). CDR3 length equals 19 residues. Sequencing was carried out using PBMCs. The sequence was obtained from a girl aged 5-17 years in good health and CMV-seropositive. This chain uses TRBV27 with TRBJ2-1; 12 nucleotides agree with TRBD2. CDR3 sequence: CASSPVTSGSPSSYNEQFF. DNA for the CDR3: TGTGCCAGCAGTCCCGTGACTAGCGGGAGCCCGAGCTCCTACAATGAGCAGTTCTTC.